This record concerns one TCR beta chain sequence. The antigen remains undetermined. With 0 bases removed from V and 2 bases from J, the gap between germline ends came to 8 bases. Germline CDR1 is SGHRS and CDR2 is YFSETQ. The CDR3 totals 14 residues. TCRdb re-derived calls from the 5' RACE reads in MiXCR, one entry per CDR3 protein. The sample has 270,000 or so distinct CDR3 sequences, 18% seen once. This entry comes from a study of T-cell memory formation after mild COVID-19. Study outcomes and limitations: Memory sampled before infection contained some responding clones, suggesting cross-reactive memory joined.

The sequence was collected from a man aged 18 to 29 who had mild COVID-19 (a few samples of this study predate the infection). Cell type and time point are not known. J is TRBJ2-5 and V is TRBV5-1; no definite D call. What was sequenced was PBMCs or a T cell subset sorted from them (not recorded which). CDR3 nucleotide sequence: TGCGCCAGCAGCTTGGACTACAAGCAAGAGACCCAGTACTTC. This gives the protein CASSLDYKQETQYF.